This TCR beta chain was sequenced in a study of T cell repertoires in aging, cancer and after chemotherapy. Amplification of TCR beta used genomic DNA extracted from peripheral blood. Multiplex touch-down PCR with TRB-A/B primers amplified rearranged V-D-J TRB sequences. MiXCR, run by TCRdb on the multiplex PCR reads, gives a single entry per CDR3 protein. The repertoire holds roughly 8,200 distinct CDR3 sequences, with 32% as singletons. The germline V gene encodes CDR1 MNHEY and CDR2 SVGEGT. Between the trimmed V and J ends, which lost 10 bases and 6 bases, there was a span of 25 bases. The CDR3 covers 16 residues.

The TCR originated in a human donor in good health. Sample: blood. The gene calls are TRBV6-2 or TRBV6-3 and TRBJ2-1; D possibly matches TRBD1 or TRBD2 (6 bases each). CDR3 DNA: TGTGCCACCTATCTAGGAGGGGGGTTGCGCCGCAATGAGCAGTTCTTC. Translating it yields CATYLGGGLRRNEQFF.